Listed below are T cell receptor beta chains from one sample, sequenced in a study of PD-L1 blockade in urothelial cancer. Assay: immunoSEQ multiplex PCR; the TCRdb copy retains only in-frame clones and omits some. The profile shows nearly 50,000 clones, about 82% of them singletons. Material: PBMCs, obtained around atezolizumab (anti-PD-L1) treatment. These receptors originate from a man aged 70 or older with urothelial cancer. Both conserved end residues are part of each CDR3. The order of the fields is V gene, clone size, J gene, D gene, CDR3 DNA, CDR3 protein. D genes are given only for firm matches. Where a row states a size, it is once, few, many or the class of an expanded clone; other rows omit it.

V gene: TRBV11-3
clone size: few
J gene: TRBJ2-5
D gene: TRBD2
CDR3 DNA: TGTGCCAGCAGCTTATTTCCGGGAGGTGGGACCCAGTACTTC
CDR3 protein: CASSLFPGGGTQYF

V gene: TRBV9
clone size: NA
J gene: TRBJ2-1
D gene: TRBD2
CDR3 DNA: TGTGCCAGCAGCGTAGTGCCGGGACTAGCGGGTGAGCAGTTCTTC
CDR3 protein: CASSVVPGLAGEQFF

V gene: TRBV25-1
clone size: NA
J gene: TRBJ2-7
D gene: NA
CDR3 DNA: TGTGCCAGCGCTAACGGTGCAGGGTATGATGAGTACTTC
CDR3 protein: CASANGAGYDEYF

V gene: TRBV28
clone size: NA
J gene: TRBJ1-4
D gene: TRBD1
CDR3 DNA: TGTGCCAGCAGTGGGGACAGCCCATTTGAAAAACTGTTTTTT
CDR3 protein: CASSGDSPFEKLFF

V gene: TRBV19
clone size: NA
J gene: TRBJ2-3
D gene: NA
CDR3 DNA: TGTGCCAGTAGTGGGTCGGGAGCCACAGATACGCAGTATTTT
CDR3 protein: CASSGSGATDTQYF

V gene: TRBV28
clone size: once
J gene: TRBJ2-1
D gene: TRBD2
CDR3 DNA: TGTGCCAGCAGTCCTCACCCGACTAGCGGGAGCGACAATGAGCAGTTCTTC
CDR3 protein: CASSPHPTSGSDNEQFF

V gene: TRBV6-1
clone size: NA
J gene: TRBJ2-5
D gene: NA
CDR3 DNA: TGTGCCAGCACTCGGGCAGGAAGGGGTCAAGAGACCCAGTACTTC
CDR3 protein: CASTRAGRGQETQYF

V gene: TRBV7-9
clone size: NA
J gene: TRBJ1-3
D gene: NA
CDR3 DNA: TGTGCCAGCAGCAAGAAGGGGCTCCCCTCTGGAAACACCATATATTTT
CDR3 protein: CASSKKGLPSGNTIYF

V gene: TRBV2
clone size: NA
J gene: TRBJ2-4
D gene: TRBD1
CDR3 DNA: TGTGCCAGCAGTGTACAGGGGGCCAAAAACATTCAGTACTTC
CDR3 protein: CASSVQGAKNIQYF

V gene: TRBV12-5
clone size: few
J gene: TRBJ2-7
D gene: TRBD2
CDR3 DNA: TGTGCTAGTGGTTTGGTACTCAGCGGGGGCGATTTGGGACCGTACGAGCAGTACTTC
CDR3 protein: CASGLVLSGGDLGPYEQYF

V gene: TRBV2
clone size: NA
J gene: TRBJ2-7
D gene: TRBD1
CDR3 DNA: TGTGCCAGCAGTCTGGACAGGGGGCTCTACGAGCAGTACTTC
CDR3 protein: CASSLDRGLYEQYF

V gene: TRBV19
clone size: few
J gene: TRBJ2-1
D gene: TRBD2
CDR3 DNA: TGTGCCAGTAGTCCTACTAGCGGGGGCTACAATGAGCAGTTCTTC
CDR3 protein: CASSPTSGGYNEQFF

V gene: TRBV7-3
clone size: NA
J gene: TRBJ2-3
D gene: TRBD1
CDR3 DNA: TGTGCCAGCAGCCTCCAGGGGGAAAGCACAGATACGCAGTATTTT
CDR3 protein: CASSLQGESTDTQYF

V gene: TRBV10-1
clone size: few
J gene: TRBJ2-5
D gene: NA
CDR3 DNA: TGCGCCAGCAGTGAGTCAGGGCAGGGAATTCAGTACTTC
CDR3 protein: CASSESGQGIQYF

V gene: TRBV5-1
clone size: few
J gene: TRBJ2-1
D gene: TRBD2
CDR3 DNA: TGCGCCAGCAGCCCGGGACTAGCGGGAAACAATGAGCAGTTCTTC
CDR3 protein: CASSPGLAGNNEQFF

V gene: TRBV2
clone size: NA
J gene: TRBJ2-3
D gene: TRBD2
CDR3 DNA: TGTGCCAGCAGTGACGGCAGCGGGAGCGGGGGGGAGTATTTT
CDR3 protein: CASSDGSGSGGEYF

V gene: TRBV7-9
clone size: few
J gene: TRBJ2-5
D gene: NA
CDR3 DNA: TGTGCCAGCAGCTTCGATGGACAAAAAGAGACCCAGTACTTC
CDR3 protein: CASSFDGQKETQYF

V gene: TRBV5-1
clone size: NA
J gene: TRBJ2-7
D gene: TRBD2
CDR3 DNA: TGCGCCAGCAGCTTGGGCGTTAGCGGGAGGTCGGTTACCTACGAGCAGTACTTC
CDR3 protein: CASSLGVSGRSVTYEQYF

V gene: TRBV4-2
clone size: NA
J gene: TRBJ2-7
D gene: NA
CDR3 DNA: TGTGCCAGCAGCCAACTCTGGTCAGACGAGCAGTACTTC
CDR3 protein: CASSQLWSDEQYF

V gene: TRBV19
clone size: NA
J gene: TRBJ1-1
D gene: NA
CDR3 DNA: TGTGCCAGTAGTATAGAATTGACAACGGACTCGGGGACTGAAGCTTTCTTT
CDR3 protein: CASSIELTTDSGTEAFF

V gene: TRBV2
clone size: NA
J gene: TRBJ2-3
D gene: TRBD2
CDR3 DNA: TGTGCCAGGGGGGGGACGGGCAGCAGGGCAGATACGCAGTATTTT
CDR3 protein: CARGGTGSRADTQYF

V gene: TRBV15
clone size: NA
J gene: TRBJ2-2
D gene: TRBD1
CDR3 DNA: TGTGCCACCCGTCCAGGGGGCGTAAGGGAGCTGTTTTTT
CDR3 protein: CATRPGGVRELFF

V gene: TRBV10-1
clone size: NA
J gene: TRBJ2-4
D gene: TRBD1
CDR3 DNA: TGCGCCAGCAGTGAGACCGGGACAGAAAACATTCAGTACTTC
CDR3 protein: CASSETGTENIQYF

V gene: TRBV18
clone size: NA
J gene: TRBJ2-1
D gene: NA
CDR3 DNA: TGTGCCAGCTCACCACAAGTGGGGGGTAGCTCCTACAATGAGCAGTTCTTC
CDR3 protein: CASSPQVGGSSYNEQFF

V gene: TRBV6-6
clone size: NA
J gene: TRBJ2-7
D gene: NA
CDR3 DNA: TGTGCCAGCTCGATCCCCGGCTACGAGCAGTACTTC
CDR3 protein: CASSIPGYEQYF

V gene: TRBV28
clone size: NA
J gene: TRBJ2-2
D gene: NA
CDR3 DNA: TGTGCCAGCACCCCTGTCGCGGGGTGGGACGGGGAGCTGTTTTTT
CDR3 protein: CASTPVAGWDGELFF

V gene: TRBV6-5
clone size: NA
J gene: TRBJ1-5
D gene: NA
CDR3 DNA: TGTGCCAGCAGTTACTCGGGGGGGGGTGGTCAGCCCCAGCATTTT
CDR3 protein: CASSYSGGGGQPQHF

V gene: TRBV6-6
clone size: NA
J gene: TRBJ2-3
D gene: TRBD2
CDR3 DNA: TGTGCCAGCAGTGCGGGACTAGCGGGAGGCACAGATACGCAGTATTTT
CDR3 protein: CASSAGLAGGTDTQYF